Listed below are T cell receptor beta chains from one sample, sequenced in a study of blood T cell repertoires in COVID-19. Some clones are missing from TCRdb's copy, which holds only in-frame ones; the method was immunoSEQ multiplex PCR. The table records 200,000 or so clones, around 82% of them present only once. Material: PBMCs or T cells enriched from blood (not recorded which). These receptors all come from a man aged 40-49 years who had recovered from COVID-19. CDR3s include the opening cysteine and the closing phenylalanine or tryptophan. A D gene is named only where the DNA matches it firmly. For some rows the clone size is stated as once, few or many, or as a class when expanded; others skip it.

D: NA; V: TRBV11-2; J: TRBJ2-4; size: NA; CDR3: CASTVGGNIQYF; DNA: TGTGCCAGCACCGTCGGGGGAAACATTCAGTACTTC
D: NA; V: TRBV10-3; J: TRBJ2-6; size: NA; CDR3: CAISESRFEQGRGANVLTF; DNA: TGTGCCATCAGTGAGTCGAGATTCGAACAGGGACGTGGGGCCAACGTCCTGACTTTC
D: TRBD2; V: TRBV5-4; J: TRBJ2-1; size: NA; CDR3: CASSSSGGYYNEQFF; DNA: TGTGCCAGCAGCTCTAGCGGGGGGTACTACAATGAGCAGTTCTTC
D: NA; V: TRBV11-3; J: TRBJ1-1; size: NA; CDR3: CASSLIRDTEAFF; DNA: TGTGCCAGCAGCTTAATACGGGACACTGAAGCTTTCTTT
D: NA; V: TRBV4-1; J: TRBJ2-7; size: NA; CDR3: CASSPIVEGRYEQYF; DNA: TGCGCCAGCAGCCCGATCGTGGAGGGGAGGTACGAGCAGTACTTC
D: NA; V: TRBV7-9; J: TRBJ2-3; size: NA; CDR3: CASSLEAGLSVVEYF; DNA: TGTGCCAGCAGCTTAGAAGCAGGGCTCTCAGTGGTTGAGTATTTT
D: TRBD1; V: TRBV5-5; J: TRBJ2-3; size: NA; CDR3: CASDLPGQGPPQYF; DNA: TGTGCCAGCGACCTCCCGGGACAGGGTCCCCCGCAGTATTTT
D: NA; V: TRBV2; J: TRBJ2-3; size: NA; CDR3: CASSEAQTGTDTQYF; DNA: TGTGCCAGCAGTGAAGCGCAAACGGGCACAGATACGCAGTATTTT
D: NA; V: TRBV7-2; J: TRBJ1-5; size: NA; CDR3: CASSWGGPNQPQHF; DNA: TGTGCCAGCAGCTGGGGAGGACCCAATCAGCCCCAGCATTTT
D: TRBD1; V: TRBV5-1; J: TRBJ2-3; size: NA; CDR3: CASSRGTGGSTDTQYF; DNA: TGCGCCAGCAGCCGGGGGACAGGGGGTAGCACAGATACGCAGTATTTT
D: TRBD1; V: TRBV6-5; J: TRBJ1-1; size: NA; CDR3: CASSYMIGTGNTEAFF; DNA: TGTGCCAGCAGTTACATGATAGGGACAGGGAACACTGAAGCTTTCTTT
D: TRBD1; V: TRBV5-1; J: TRBJ2-1; size: NA; CDR3: CASSSTGTGSNEQFF; DNA: TGCGCCAGCAGCTCAACCGGGACAGGTTCCAATGAGCAGTTCTTC
D: TRBD2; V: TRBV11-1; J: TRBJ2-3; size: few; CDR3: CASSTAGQAAQYF; DNA: TGTGCCAGCAGCACAGCGGGGCAAGCTGCGCAGTATTTT
D: NA; V: TRBV4-1; J: TRBJ2-7; size: once; CDR3: CASSQSRQGGFEQYF; DNA: TGCGCCAGCAGCCAAAGTCGGCAGGGGGGTTTCGAGCAGTACTTC
D: NA; V: TRBV29-1; J: TRBJ1-5; size: NA; CDR3: CSVAENSNQPQHF; DNA: TGCAGCGTCGCAGAAAATAGCAATCAGCCCCAGCATTTT
D: TRBD1; V: TRBV9; J: TRBJ1-1; size: NA; CDR3: CASSVGGGPGGTEAFF; DNA: TGTGCCAGCAGCGTAGGAGGGGGCCCAGGGGGCACTGAAGCTTTCTTT
D: NA; V: TRBV10-3; J: TRBJ2-1; size: NA; CDR3: CAISPPGEAYNEQFF; DNA: TGTGCCATCAGCCCCCCGGGAGAAGCCTACAATGAGCAGTTCTTC
D: TRBD2; V: TRBV2; J: TRBJ2-1; size: NA; CDR3: CASSEASAGGHEQFF; DNA: TGTGCCAGCAGTGAAGCTTCAGCGGGGGGGCATGAGCAGTTCTTC
D: TRBD1; V: TRBV6-5; J: TRBJ1-4; size: NA; CDR3: CASSRQGSSNEKLFF; DNA: TGTGCCAGCAGTCGACAGGGGAGTAGTAATGAAAAACTGTTTTTT